A selection of T cell receptor beta chains follows, all from one sample in a study of blood T cell repertoires in COVID-19. The table came from immunoSEQ multiplex PCR; TCRdb's copy has only in-frame clones and leaves some out. The table records approximately 350,000 clones, 89% of them present only once. Input material: peripheral blood. The origin of the receptors is a woman in her 30s with COVID-19, enrolled during active disease. Both conserved end residues are part of each CDR3. D genes are given only for firm matches. Rows may omit the clone size; those that give it use once, few, many or a size class.

abundance: .; j_gene: TRBJ1-6; d_gene: .; v_gene: TRBV15; CDR3aa: CATSRGYPQENNSPLHF; CDR3nt: TGTGCCACCAGCAGGGGTTACCCACAGGAGAATAATTCACCCCTCCACTTT
abundance: .; j_gene: TRBJ2-1; d_gene: TRBD2; v_gene: TRBV6-1; CDR3aa: CASSGTSGINYNEQFF; CDR3nt: TGTGCCAGCAGTGGGACTAGCGGGATAAACTACAATGAGCAGTTCTTC
abundance: .; j_gene: TRBJ1-1; d_gene: TRBD1; v_gene: TRBV14; CDR3aa: CASSQEWTGTLNTEAFF; CDR3nt: TGTGCCAGCAGCCAAGAATGGACAGGGACCTTGAACACTGAAGCTTTCTTT
abundance: .; j_gene: TRBJ1-1; d_gene: .; v_gene: TRBV3-1/TRBV3-2; CDR3aa: CASSRNPGQRNTEAFF; CDR3nt: TGTGCCAGCAGCCGAAACCCGGGACAAAGAAACACTGAAGCTTTCTTT
abundance: .; j_gene: TRBJ2-3; d_gene: TRBD2; v_gene: TRBV2; CDR3aa: CASSGLAGDYTDTQYF; CDR3nt: TGTGCCAGCAGTGGCCTAGCGGGGGACTACACAGATACGCAGTATTTT
abundance: .; j_gene: TRBJ1-1; d_gene: TRBD1; v_gene: TRBV10-3; CDR3aa: CAISGQGANTEAFF; CDR3nt: TGTGCCATCAGCGGACAGGGGGCGAACACTGAAGCTTTCTTT
abundance: .; j_gene: TRBJ1-2; d_gene: TRBD1; v_gene: TRBV28; CDR3aa: CASSLRDRGSYGYTF; CDR3nt: TGTGCCAGCAGTTTGCGGGACAGGGGGTCCTATGGCTACACCTTC
abundance: few; j_gene: TRBJ1-6; d_gene: TRBD1; v_gene: TRBV30; CDR3aa: CAWSTLGQGDSPLHF; CDR3nt: TGTGCCTGGAGTACCCTCGGACAGGGTGATTCACCCCTCCACTTT
abundance: .; j_gene: TRBJ2-4; d_gene: TRBD2; v_gene: TRBV11-3; CDR3aa: CASSLSGRNIQYF; CDR3nt: TGTGCCAGCAGCTTAAGCGGGAGGAACATTCAGTACTTC
abundance: .; j_gene: TRBJ1-4; d_gene: TRBD1; v_gene: TRBV7-9; CDR3aa: CASTPGQGTEKLFF; CDR3nt: TGTGCCAGCACGCCGGGACAGGGTACGGAAAAACTGTTTTTT
abundance: .; j_gene: TRBJ2-1; d_gene: TRBD2; v_gene: TRBV27; CDR3aa: CASTFLPPLASGNEQFF; CDR3nt: TGTGCCAGCACTTTTTTACCCCCTTTGGCTAGCGGGAATGAGCAGTTCTTC
abundance: .; j_gene: TRBJ2-3; d_gene: .; v_gene: TRBV21-1; CDR3aa: CASSGWGGVSTDTQYF; CDR3nt: TGTGCCAGCAGCGGGTGGGGCGGGGTGAGCACAGATACGCAGTATTTT
abundance: .; j_gene: TRBJ1-1; d_gene: .; v_gene: TRBV10-3; CDR3aa: CATRGNTEAFF; CDR3nt: TGTGCCACCCGAGGGAACACTGAAGCTTTCTTT
abundance: .; j_gene: TRBJ2-5; d_gene: .; v_gene: TRBV9; CDR3aa: CASSVGDYLPETQYF; CDR3nt: TGTGCCAGCAGCGTAGGTGACTACCTTCCCGAGACCCAGTACTTC
abundance: .; j_gene: TRBJ2-7; d_gene: .; v_gene: TRBV5-4; CDR3aa: CASSLARGAYEQYF; CDR3nt: TGTGCCAGCAGCCTAGCCCGGGGGGCGTACGAGCAGTACTTC
abundance: .; j_gene: TRBJ1-1; d_gene: .; v_gene: TRBV28; CDR3aa: CASSQQGGHTEAFF; CDR3nt: TGTGCCAGCAGTCAACAGGGTGGGCACACTGAAGCTTTCTTT
abundance: few; j_gene: TRBJ1-1; d_gene: TRBD1; v_gene: TRBV28; CDR3aa: CASTPGQGNTEAFF; CDR3nt: TGTGCCAGCACTCCTGGACAGGGGAACACTGAAGCTTTCTTT
abundance: .; j_gene: TRBJ2-1; d_gene: .; v_gene: TRBV15; CDR3aa: CATSRDGGGAYNEQFF; CDR3nt: TGTGCCACCAGCAGAGATGGAGGGGGGGCCTACAATGAGCAGTTCTTC
abundance: .; j_gene: TRBJ2-7; d_gene: TRBD2; v_gene: TRBV9; CDR3aa: CASSPLAVTYEQYF; CDR3nt: TGTGCCAGCAGCCCCCTAGCGGTTACCTACGAGCAGTACTTC
abundance: few; j_gene: TRBJ2-2; d_gene: TRBD1; v_gene: TRBV7-8; CDR3aa: CASSFPHRGRTGELFF; CDR3nt: TGTGCCAGCAGCTTCCCGCACAGGGGGCGCACCGGGGAGCTGTTTTTT
abundance: .; j_gene: TRBJ1-4; d_gene: TRBD1; v_gene: TRBV15; CDR3aa: CATSRARDRGTYAEKLFF; CDR3nt: TGTGCCACCAGCAGAGCCCGGGACAGGGGAACCTACGCTGAAAAACTGTTTTTT
abundance: .; j_gene: TRBJ1-1; d_gene: .; v_gene: TRBV7-9; CDR3aa: CASSSGGAENTEAFF; CDR3nt: TGTGCCAGCAGCTCCGGAGGTGCAGAGAACACTGAAGCTTTCTTT
abundance: .; j_gene: TRBJ2-3; d_gene: .; v_gene: TRBV18; CDR3aa: CASSRTGSTDTQYF; CDR3nt: TGTGCCAGCTCCCGCACGGGGAGCACAGATACGCAGTATTTT
abundance: .; j_gene: TRBJ2-5; d_gene: .; v_gene: TRBV5-6; CDR3aa: CASSSSGRETQYF; CDR3nt: TGTGCCAGCAGCTCGTCAGGGAGGGAGACCCAGTACTTC
abundance: .; j_gene: TRBJ2-7; d_gene: TRBD1; v_gene: TRBV28; CDR3aa: CASRGTGYTPYEQYF; CDR3nt: TGTGCCAGCAGGGGGACAGGTTACACCCCCTACGAGCAGTACTTC
abundance: once; j_gene: TRBJ2-1; d_gene: TRBD2; v_gene: TRBV5-1; CDR3aa: CASSRGTSNEQFF; CDR3nt: TGCGCCAGCAGCAGGGGGACTAGCAATGAGCAGTTCTTC
abundance: .; j_gene: TRBJ2-1; d_gene: TRBD2; v_gene: TRBV24-1; CDR3aa: CATSDGTSGRYPYNEQFF; CDR3nt: TGTGCCACCAGTGATGGGACTAGCGGGAGGTACCCCTACAATGAGCAGTTCTTC
abundance: .; j_gene: TRBJ1-2; d_gene: .; v_gene: TRBV7-9; CDR3aa: CASSPADYGYTF; CDR3nt: TGTGCCAGCAGCCCGGCGGACTATGGCTACACCTTC
abundance: .; j_gene: TRBJ2-5; d_gene: TRBD1; v_gene: TRBV24-1; CDR3aa: CATSDNGQARETQYF; CDR3nt: TGTGCCACCAGTGATAACGGACAGGCTAGGGAGACCCAGTACTTC
abundance: .; j_gene: TRBJ2-6; d_gene: TRBD1; v_gene: TRBV5-4; CDR3aa: CASSLGGTATAGANVLTF; CDR3nt: TGTGCCAGCAGCTTGGGAGGGACAGCCACGGCTGGGGCCAACGTCCTGACTTTC
abundance: .; j_gene: TRBJ1-5; d_gene: .; v_gene: TRBV28; CDR3aa: CASRTGGSAFSNQPQHF; CDR3nt: TGTGCCAGCAGGACCGGGGGTTCAGCCTTTAGCAATCAGCCCCAGCATTTT
abundance: few; j_gene: TRBJ1-2; d_gene: .; v_gene: TRBV3-1/TRBV3-2; CDR3aa: CASSQEGGTGYTF; CDR3nt: TGTGCCAGCAGCCAAGAAGGGGGAACGGGCTACACCTTC
abundance: .; j_gene: TRBJ2-3; d_gene: .; v_gene: TRBV21-1; CDR3aa: CASFPDSGQPSDTQYF; CDR3nt: TGTGCCAGCTTTCCTGACTCTGGACAGCCCTCAGATACGCAGTATTTT
abundance: .; j_gene: TRBJ1-4; d_gene: TRBD1; v_gene: TRBV5-6; CDR3aa: CASSRRTGSPINEKLFF; CDR3nt: TGTGCCAGCAGCCGAAGGACAGGGTCCCCCATTAATGAAAAACTGTTTTTT
abundance: .; j_gene: TRBJ2-7; d_gene: .; v_gene: TRBV25-1; CDR3aa: CASSDVRRADRSYEQYF; CDR3nt: TGTGCCAGCAGTGATGTTAGGAGGGCGGACAGGTCCTACGAGCAGTACTTC
abundance: .; j_gene: TRBJ1-5; d_gene: .; v_gene: TRBV11-3; CDR3aa: CAPAGRVLQPQHF; CDR3nt: TGTGCCCCAGCGGGGAGGGTTCTTCAGCCCCAGCATTTT
abundance: .; j_gene: TRBJ1-5; d_gene: TRBD1; v_gene: TRBV18; CDR3aa: CASSPPSGQGDGNQPQHF; CDR3nt: TGTGCCAGCTCACCACCGTCGGGTCAGGGGGACGGCAATCAGCCCCAGCATTTT
abundance: .; j_gene: TRBJ2-1; d_gene: TRBD1; v_gene: TRBV6-1; CDR3aa: CASSEAGGSYNEQFF; CDR3nt: TGTGCCAGCAGCGAAGCAGGGGGCTCCTACAATGAGCAGTTCTTC
abundance: once; j_gene: TRBJ1-3; d_gene: TRBD1; v_gene: TRBV27; CDR3aa: CASRPNRDRGENTIYF; CDR3nt: TGTGCCAGCAGGCCGAACCGGGACAGGGGTGAAAACACCATATATTTT
abundance: .; j_gene: TRBJ2-3; d_gene: TRBD1; v_gene: TRBV18; CDR3aa: CASSPRTGPDTQYF; CDR3nt: TGTGCCAGCTCACCACGGACAGGGCCAGATACGCAGTATTTT
abundance: .; j_gene: TRBJ2-1; d_gene: .; v_gene: TRBV4-3; CDR3aa: CASSQDALARGGEQFF; CDR3nt: TGCGCCAGCAGCCAAGATGCCCTAGCGAGGGGCGGTGAGCAGTTCTTC
abundance: .; j_gene: TRBJ1-1; d_gene: .; v_gene: TRBV12-3/TRBV12-4; CDR3aa: CASSPVYTEAFF; CDR3nt: TGTGCCAGCAGTCCCGTTTACACTGAAGCTTTCTTT
abundance: .; j_gene: TRBJ2-2; d_gene: .; v_gene: TRBV15; CDR3aa: CATSRGTANTGELFF; CDR3nt: TGTGCCACCAGCAGAGGGACAGCGAACACCGGGGAGCTGTTTTTT
abundance: .; j_gene: TRBJ2-5; d_gene: TRBD2; v_gene: TRBV18; CDR3aa: CASSPTSPTGGTQYF; CDR3nt: TGTGCCAGCTCACCGACTAGCCCAACGGGGGGGACCCAGTACTTC
abundance: .; j_gene: TRBJ1-2; d_gene: .; v_gene: TRBV19; CDR3aa: CASGQLDYGYTF; CDR3nt: TGTGCCAGTGGACAGTTAGACTATGGCTACACCTTC
abundance: .; j_gene: TRBJ2-2; d_gene: TRBD1; v_gene: TRBV24-1; CDR3aa: CATSAGGLNTGELFF; CDR3nt: TGTGCCACCAGTGCAGGGGGATTGAACACCGGGGAGCTGTTTTTT
abundance: once; j_gene: TRBJ1-1; d_gene: .; v_gene: TRBV2; CDR3aa: CASSATATSNTEAFF; CDR3nt: TGTGCCAGCAGTGCGACAGCTACCTCGAACACTGAAGCTTTCTTT
abundance: .; j_gene: TRBJ1-1; d_gene: TRBD1; v_gene: TRBV29-1; CDR3aa: CSVLGQGSTEAFF; CDR3nt: TGCAGCGTACTCGGACAGGGGAGTACTGAAGCTTTCTTT